Included here is one T cell receptor beta chain sequence, with context. Its antigen is currently unknown. With random hexamers, 0.5 to 1 ug RNA was reverse transcribed. One entry per CDR3 protein, called by TCRdb with MiXCR from the immunoSEQ multiplex PCR reads. The sample includes roughly 200,000 distinct CDR3 sequences, roughly 94% of them seen just once. The germline V and J ends were trimmed by 0 bases and 8 bases, with 13 bases remaining between them. There are 13 residues in the CDR3. Germline CDR1 reads DFQATT; CDR2 reads SNEGSKA (reference sequence). This record belongs to a study of CD8 T cells in Susac syndrome. The wider study: Within the group of sequenced Susac syndrome patients, roughly 6 had active disease and fewer than 10 were in remission. Study observations and caveats: The study recognized that the number of individuals in its TCR sequencing and HLA analysis was relatively small.

Specimen: CD4+ T cells from PBMCs. The clonotype comes from a human donor with Susac syndrome. The chain has TRBV20-1 and TRBJ1-2, with D possibly being TRBD1 (6 bases). For the CDR3, the DNA is TGCAGTGCTAGAGAGGCAGGGGCGGACGGCTACACCTTC. Its protein is CSAREAGADGYTF.